This TCR beta chain was observed in a study of shared clonotypes between healthy human individuals. Samples underwent the assay at deep level. Only in-frame clones appear in the TCRdb table, and some are missing; sequencing was by immunoSEQ multiplex PCR. Seen here are more than 2 million clones, approximately 96% observed once, and the top ten hold 0.1% to 0.15%. The germline V gene encodes CDR1 WNHNN and CDR2 SYGVQD (reference sequence). The length of the CDR3 is 15 residues. Between the trimmed V and J ends, which lost 2 bases and 5 bases, there was a span of 12 bases. The specimen sequenced was naive CD4+ T cells sorted from blood. Stated subset: CD45RA+ positively selected. The rearrangement links TRBV10-1 to TRBJ1-4, with D maybe TRBD1 (5 bases). The receptor was derived from a man younger than 35 in good health. The CDR3 region is CASSEGSGGNEKLFF. The DNA for the CDR3 is TGCGCCAGCAGTGAGGGATCGGGGGGAAATGAAAAACTGTTTTTT.